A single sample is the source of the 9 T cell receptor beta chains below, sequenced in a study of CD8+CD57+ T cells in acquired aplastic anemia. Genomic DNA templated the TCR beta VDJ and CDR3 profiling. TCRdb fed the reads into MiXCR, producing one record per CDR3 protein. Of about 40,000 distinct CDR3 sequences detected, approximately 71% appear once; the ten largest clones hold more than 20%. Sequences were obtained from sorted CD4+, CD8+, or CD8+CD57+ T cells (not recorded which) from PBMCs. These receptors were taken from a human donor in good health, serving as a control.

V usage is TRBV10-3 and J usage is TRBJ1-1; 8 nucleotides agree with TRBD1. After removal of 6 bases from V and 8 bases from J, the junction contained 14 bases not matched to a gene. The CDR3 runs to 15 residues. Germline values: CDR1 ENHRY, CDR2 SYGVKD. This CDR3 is CAISPGTGGSREAFF. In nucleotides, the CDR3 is TGTGCCATCAGCCCCGGGACAGGCGGATCAAGGGAAGCTTTCTTT.

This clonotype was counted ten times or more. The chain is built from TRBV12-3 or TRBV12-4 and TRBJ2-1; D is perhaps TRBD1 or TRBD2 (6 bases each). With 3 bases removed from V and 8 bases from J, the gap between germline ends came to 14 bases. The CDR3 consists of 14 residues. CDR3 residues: CASSLGTGGHEQFF. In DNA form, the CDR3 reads TGTGCCAGCAGTTTGGGGACCGGGGGCCATGAGCAGTTCTTC.

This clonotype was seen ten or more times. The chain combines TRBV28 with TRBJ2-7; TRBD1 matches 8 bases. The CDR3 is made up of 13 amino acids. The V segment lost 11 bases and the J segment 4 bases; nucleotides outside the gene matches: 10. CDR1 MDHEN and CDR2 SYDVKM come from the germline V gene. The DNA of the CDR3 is TGTGCCTCCTCGGGGACAGGAGTTTACGAGCAGTACTTC. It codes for CASSGTGVYEQYF.

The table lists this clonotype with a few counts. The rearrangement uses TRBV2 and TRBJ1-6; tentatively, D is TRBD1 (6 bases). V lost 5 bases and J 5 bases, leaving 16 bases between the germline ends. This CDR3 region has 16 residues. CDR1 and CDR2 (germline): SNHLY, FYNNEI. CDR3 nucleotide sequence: TGTGCCAGCAGTCTAAGGGGGGCGATCGATAATTCACCCCTCCACTTT. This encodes CASSLRGAIDNSPLHF.

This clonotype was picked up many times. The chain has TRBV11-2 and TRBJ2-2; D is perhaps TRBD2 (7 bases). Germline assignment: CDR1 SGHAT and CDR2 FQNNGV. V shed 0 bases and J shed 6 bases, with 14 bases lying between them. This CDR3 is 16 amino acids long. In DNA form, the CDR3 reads TGTGCCAGCAGCTTAGAGTGGGGGGGGCCCCCCGGGGAGCTGTTTTTT. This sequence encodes CASSLEWGGPPGELFF.

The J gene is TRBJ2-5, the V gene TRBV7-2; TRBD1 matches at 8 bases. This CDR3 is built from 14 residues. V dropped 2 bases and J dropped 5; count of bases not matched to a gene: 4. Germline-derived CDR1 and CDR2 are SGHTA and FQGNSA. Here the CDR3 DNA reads TGTGCCAGCAGCTTATCGGCAGGGGGCGAGACCCAGTACTTC. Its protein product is CASSLSAGGETQYF.

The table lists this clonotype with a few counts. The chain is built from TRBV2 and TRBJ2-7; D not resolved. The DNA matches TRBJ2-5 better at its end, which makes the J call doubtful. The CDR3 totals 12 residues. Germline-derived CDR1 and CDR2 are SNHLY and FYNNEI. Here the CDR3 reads CASSLVVETQYF. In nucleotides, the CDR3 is TGTGCCAGCAGTTTAGTGGTAGAGACCCAGTACTTC.

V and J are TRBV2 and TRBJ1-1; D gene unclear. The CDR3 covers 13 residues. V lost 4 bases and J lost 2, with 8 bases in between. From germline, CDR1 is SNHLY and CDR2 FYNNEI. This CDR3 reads CASSGPENTEAFF. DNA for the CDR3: TGTGCCAGCAGTGGCCCAGAAAACACTGAAGCTTTCTTT.

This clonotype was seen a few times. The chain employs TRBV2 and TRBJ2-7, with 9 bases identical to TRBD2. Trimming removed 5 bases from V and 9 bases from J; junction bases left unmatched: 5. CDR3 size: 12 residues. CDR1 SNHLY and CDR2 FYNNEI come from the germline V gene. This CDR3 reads CASSLAGVVQYV. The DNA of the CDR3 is TGTGCCAGCAGTTTAGCGGGAGTAGTGCAGTACGTC.